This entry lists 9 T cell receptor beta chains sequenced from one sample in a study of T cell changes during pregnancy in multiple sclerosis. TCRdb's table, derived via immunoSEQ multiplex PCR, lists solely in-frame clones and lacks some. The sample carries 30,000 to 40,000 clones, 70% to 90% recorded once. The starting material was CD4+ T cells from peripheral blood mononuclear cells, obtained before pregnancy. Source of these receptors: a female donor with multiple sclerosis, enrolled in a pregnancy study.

Written as DNA, the CDR3 is TGTGCCAGCAGCTTGGCTAGTGGTGGTCCCCTCCACTTT. Amino acid sequence: CASSLASGGPLHF. The chain combines TRBV5-6 with TRBJ1-6; D is undetermined. From germline, CDR1 is SGHDT and CDR2 YYEEEE. The CDR3 loop spans 13 amino acids. Between the trimmed V and J ends, which lost 0 bases and 13 bases, there was a span of 11 bases.

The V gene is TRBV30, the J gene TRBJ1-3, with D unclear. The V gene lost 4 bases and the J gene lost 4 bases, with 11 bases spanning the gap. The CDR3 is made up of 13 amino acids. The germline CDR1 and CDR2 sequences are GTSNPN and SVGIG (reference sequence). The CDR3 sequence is CAWIRVSGNTIYF. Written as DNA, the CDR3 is TGTGCCTGGATACGGGTGTCAGGAAACACCATATATTTT. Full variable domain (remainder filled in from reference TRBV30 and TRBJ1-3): SQTIHQWPATLVQPVGSPLSLECTVEGTSNPNLYWYRQAAGRGLQLLFYSVGIGQISSEVPQNLSASRPQDRQFILSSKKLLLSDSGFYLCAWIRVSGNTIYFGEGSWLTVV.

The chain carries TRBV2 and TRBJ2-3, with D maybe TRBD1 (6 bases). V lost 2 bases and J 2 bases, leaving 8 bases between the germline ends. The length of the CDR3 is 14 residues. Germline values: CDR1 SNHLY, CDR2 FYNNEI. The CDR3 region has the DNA TGTGCCAGCAGTGAACAGGGGTACACAGATACGCAGTATTTT. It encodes CASSEQGYTDTQYF.

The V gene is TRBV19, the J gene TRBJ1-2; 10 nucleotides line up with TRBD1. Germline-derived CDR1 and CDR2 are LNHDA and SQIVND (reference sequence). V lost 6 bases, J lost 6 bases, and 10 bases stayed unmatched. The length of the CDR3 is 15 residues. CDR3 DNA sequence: TGTGCCAGTAGCCGGACCGGGACAGGGGATAATGGCTACACCTTC. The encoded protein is CASSRTGTGDNGYTF.

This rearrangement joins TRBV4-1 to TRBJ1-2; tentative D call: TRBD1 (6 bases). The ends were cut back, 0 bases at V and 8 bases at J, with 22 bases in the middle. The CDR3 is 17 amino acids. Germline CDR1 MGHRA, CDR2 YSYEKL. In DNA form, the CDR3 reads TGCGCCAGCAGCCAAGAGTCCGGGACACGGTATACGGGAGGCTACACCTTC. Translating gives CASSQESGTRYTGGYTF.

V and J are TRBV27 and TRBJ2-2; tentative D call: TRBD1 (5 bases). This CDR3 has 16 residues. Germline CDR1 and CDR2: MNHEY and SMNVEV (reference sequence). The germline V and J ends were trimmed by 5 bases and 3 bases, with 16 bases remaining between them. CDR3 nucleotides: TGTGCCAGCAGTCTCACCCTGGCAGGGTACACCGGGGAGCTGTTTTTT. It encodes CASSLTLAGYTGELFF.

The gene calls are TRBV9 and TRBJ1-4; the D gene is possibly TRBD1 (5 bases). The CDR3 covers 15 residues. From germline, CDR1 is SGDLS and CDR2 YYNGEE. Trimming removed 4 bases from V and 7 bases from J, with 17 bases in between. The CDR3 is CASSTTPRGGEKLFF. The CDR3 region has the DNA TGTGCCAGCAGCACCACCCCTAGGGGTGGTGAAAAACTGTTTTTT.

DNA of the CDR3: TGTGCCAGCAGCTCGGGGAGGTATGGCTACACCTTC. Translated: CASSSGRYGYTF. V gene TRBV5-5 combines with J gene TRBJ1-2; D is uncertain. CDR1 and CDR2 from the germline V gene are SGHKS and YYEKEE (reference sequence). Trimming cost V 3 bases and J 5 bases, with 8 bases left between them. The CDR3 is 12 residues long.

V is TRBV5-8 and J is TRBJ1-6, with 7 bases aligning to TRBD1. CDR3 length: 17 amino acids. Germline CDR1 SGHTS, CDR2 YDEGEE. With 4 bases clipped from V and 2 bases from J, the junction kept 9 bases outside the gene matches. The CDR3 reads CASSNYRGVPYNSPLHF. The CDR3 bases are TGTGCCAGCAGCAACTACAGGGGAGTCCCCTATAATTCACCCCTCCACTTT.